Following are 30 T cell receptor beta chains from one sample sequenced in a study of vaccination and CD4 T cells after COVID-19. Treatment described: roughly ten-day PBMC culture with coronavirus spike peptide pools or control peptides (ViraFEST assay). The Oncomine TCR Beta short-read assay sequenced DNA from cultured CD4+ T cells. TCRdb re-called the PCR reads through MiXCR, storing one row per CDR3 protein. The data hold 2,000 to 3,000 distinct CDR3 sequences, with roughly a quarter observed a single time. The antigens for these receptors are not known. Sequenced material: CD4+ T cells from blood, cultured in vitro, taken after SARS-CoV-2 vaccination. Receptors originate from a human donor who had recovered from COVID-19.

The chain combines TRBV19 with TRBJ1-5, with TRBD1 matching 11 bases. The CDR3 totals 14 residues. CDR1 LNHDA and CDR2 SQIVND come from the germline V gene (reference sequence). Germline trimming cut 9 bases from V and 3 bases from J; bases unmatched to any gene: 4. The DNA for the CDR3 is TGTGCCAGAGGACAGGGGGCATACAATCAGCCCCAGCATTTT. This sequence encodes CARGQGAYNQPQHF.

By frequency in the sample, this clonotype is medium-sized. The chain is built from TRBV6-1 and TRBJ2-7; possibly TRBD2 for D (6 bases). Germline V CDR1 and CDR2: MNHNS, SASEGT. Trimming shortened V by 1 base and J by 3 bases, and 13 bases separated the two germline ends. The CDR3 is 15 amino acids. The CDR3 DNA reads as TGTGCCAGCAGTGAAGTGGGACTGCGGGGCTACGAGCAGTACTTC. Translating it yields CASSEVGLRGYEQYF.

V usage is TRBV20-1 and J usage is TRBJ2-6; tentative D call: TRBD2 (7 bases). Germline V gives CDR1 DFQATT, CDR2 SNEGSKA (reference sequence). This CDR3 is built from 16 residues. V lost 2 bases to trimming and J lost 4 bases, with 15 bases between them. CDR3: CSARFARGPGANVLTF. The CDR3 DNA reads TGCAGTGCTAGATTCGCGCGGGGGCCCGGGGCCAACGTCCTGACTTTC.

This clonotype showed up just a few times. This chain uses TRBV27 with TRBJ1-2, with a possible D match to TRBD1 (5 bases). V was trimmed by 10 bases and J by 14 bases, leaving 17 bases between them. The V gene's germline CDR1 is MNHEY and CDR2 SMNVEV (reference sequence). The CDR3 is made up of 10 amino acids. CDR3 amino acids: CATSVGTRTF. The CDR3 region has the DNA TGTGCCACCTCAGTAGGGACGCGTACCTTC.

This rearrangement joins TRBV6-2 or TRBV6-3 to TRBJ1-6; tentative D call: TRBD1 (6 bases). The CDR3 is 15 amino acids. Germline lookup yields CDR1 MNHEY and CDR2 SVGEGT. The ends were cut back, 5 bases at V and 7 bases at J, with 15 bases in the middle. In DNA form, the CDR3 reads TGTGCCAGCAGTGCTCTAACAGGGTCGAATTCACCCCTCCACTTT. It encodes CASSALTGSNSPLHF.

This clonotype appeared a few times. CDR3 in amino acids: CASSYSAGELFF. CDR3 nucleotides: TGTGCCAGCAGTTACAGCGCCGGGGAGCTGTTTTTT. V usage is TRBV6-5 and J usage is TRBJ2-2; D not resolved. The CDR3 length is 12 residues. The V and J ends lost 2 bases and 6 bases respectively, with 4 bases between them. From germline, CDR1 is MNHEY and CDR2 SVGAGI.

The chain recombines TRBV6-1 with TRBJ1-2; 8 bases agree with TRBD1. J lost 4 bases, V lost 6 bases, and 13 bases had no gene match. Germline values: CDR1 MNHNS, CDR2 SASEGT. The length of the CDR3 is 16 residues. The DNA of the CDR3 is TGTGCCAGCAGCTCATCCTATAGACAGGGGACCTATGGCTACACCTTC. Translated: CASSSSYRQGTYGYTF.

The chain carries TRBV20-1 and TRBJ1-2; D gene uncertain. V was trimmed by 1 base and J by 6 bases, leaving 12 bases between them. This CDR3 contains 13 residues. Germline V CDR1 and CDR2: DFQATT, SNEGSKA (reference sequence). This CDR3 is CSARVAGYDGYTF. CDR3 in DNA: TGCAGTGCTAGAGTTGCGGGGTACGATGGCTACACCTTC.

This clonotype was recorded a few times. The CDR3 reads CASGTVSSGANVLTF. DNA for the CDR3: TGTGCCAGCGGGACAGTAAGCTCTGGGGCCAACGTCCTGACTTTC. The chain is built from TRBV6-1 and TRBJ2-6; 7 nucleotides align to TRBD1. The CDR3 contains 15 residues. From germline, CDR1 is MNHNS and CDR2 SASEGT. V trimming: 8 bases; J trimming: 0 bases; junction bases outside the gene matches: 4.

The J gene is TRBJ1-1, the V gene TRBV20-1; a possible D gene is TRBD1 (5 bases). The germline V and J ends were trimmed by 1 base and 1 base, with 16 bases remaining between them. This CDR3 region has 16 residues. Germline V CDR1 and CDR2: DFQATT, SNEGSKA (reference sequence). As DNA, the CDR3 is TGCAGTGCTAGAGGCTTCTTAGGGGCAGGGAACACTGAAGCTTTCTTT. This sequence encodes CSARGFLGAGNTEAFF.

The chain links TRBV5-6 to TRBJ2-5; 13 bases are shared with TRBD2. The CDR3 contains 15 residues. Germline V gene sequence: CDR1 SGHDT, CDR2 YYEEEE. Trimming removed 4 bases from V and 5 bases from J; junction bases left unmatched: 5. The CDR3 region is CASSGKTSGGETQYF. The CDR3 DNA reads as TGTGCCAGCAGCGGGAAGACTAGCGGGGGGGAGACCCAGTACTTC.

The chain is built from TRBV6-1 and TRBJ2-3; TRBD1 agrees at 8 bases. The CDR3 totals 14 residues. J lost 3 bases, V lost 11 bases, and 10 bases had no gene match. CDR1 and CDR2 from the germline V gene are MNHNS and SASEGT. The DNA of the CDR3 is TGTGCCGGCTCACAGGGGGGATGGACAGATACGCAGTATTTT. It translates to CAGSQGGWTDTQYF.

This clonotype has only a few counts. The chain combines TRBV7-3 with TRBJ1-2; 7 bases match TRBD1. This CDR3 comprises 14 residues. Per the germline V gene, CDR1 is SGHTA and CDR2 is FQGTGA. The J segment lost 3 bases and the V segment lost 5 bases, leaving 6 bases of the junction unmatched. The CDR3 protein is CASSRQGGDYGYTF. CDR3 DNA sequence: TGTGCCAGCAGCCGACAGGGAGGGGACTATGGCTACACCTTC.

This clonotype is labeled as large (0.1 to 1%). The chain carries TRBV27 and TRBJ1-2, with D perhaps matching TRBD1 (6 bases). Trimming shortened V by 6 bases and J by 4 bases, and 18 bases separated the two germline ends. Germline V gene lookup returns CDR1 MNHEY and CDR2 SMNVEV (reference sequence). The CDR3 has 15 residues. The CDR3 DNA sequence: TGTGCCAGCAGGGGGGCGGGGGGCGCAACCTATGGCTACACCTTC. The encoded protein is CASRGAGGATYGYTF.

This clonotype was counted only a few times. This rearrangement joins TRBV19 to TRBJ2-1, with D tentatively TRBD1 or TRBD2 (5 bases each). Germline CDR1 and CDR2: LNHDA and SQIVND (reference sequence). Trimming took 5 bases from V and 9 from J, leaving 23 bases between them. CDR3 length equals 16 residues. DNA for the CDR3: TGTGCCAGTAGTTCGATGGGGGTTGTAGTCGGGGCTGAGCAGTTCTTC. This translates into CASSSMGVVVGAEQFF.

V gene TRBV7-9 combines with J gene TRBJ1-6, with D uncertain. The V end lost 5 bases, the J end lost 0 bases, and 11 bases lay between the germline ends. This CDR3 spans 16 amino acids. Germline V gene sequence: CDR1 SEHNR, CDR2 FQNEAQ (reference sequence). In nucleotides, the CDR3 is TGTGCCAGCAGCCCACGGACTACCTCCTATAATTCACCCCTCCACTTT. It translates to CASSPRTTSYNSPLHF.

In this sample, this clonotype turned up a few times. The chain combines TRBV4-3 with TRBJ2-5, with 12 positions matching TRBD1. Germline loops: CDR1 LGHNA, CDR2 YSLEER. The CDR3 is 18 residues long. V trimming: 0 bases; J trimming: 6 bases; junction bases outside the gene matches: 11. CDR3: CASSQEWLGDRGLKTQYF. CDR3 in DNA: TGCGCCAGCAGCCAAGAATGGCTCGGGGACAGGGGGCTCAAGACCCAGTACTTC.

The chain employs TRBV5-6 and TRBJ2-7, with 9 positions matching TRBD1. The ends lost 4 bases at V and 3 bases at J; junction bases unmatched: 11. The CDR3 spans 16 residues. The V gene's germline CDR1 is SGHDT and CDR2 YYEEEE. The CDR3 here is CASSPRTGVRGYEQYF. The CDR3 coding sequence is TGTGCCAGCAGCCCGCGGACAGGGGTAAGGGGCTACGAGCAGTACTTC. Filled out from reference TRBV5-6 and TRBJ2-7, the complete variable domain reads DAGVTQSPTHLIKTRGQQVTLRCSPKSGHDTVSWYQQALGQGPQFIFQYYEEEERQRGNFPDRFSGHQFPNYSSELNVNALLLGDSALYLCASSPRTGVRGYEQYFGPGTRLTVT.

This clonotype counts as large. The CDR3 region has the DNA TGTGCCAGCAGCCCGACTAGCGGGGGGACCTACGAGCAGTACTTC. Translating gives CASSPTSGGTYEQYF. The chain links TRBV6-1 to TRBJ2-7, with 13 bases aligning to TRBD2. The V gene's germline CDR1 is MNHNS and CDR2 SASEGT. V was clipped by 6 bases and J by 2 bases; unmatched bases: 4. This CDR3 is 15 amino acids long.

Judged by abundance, this clonotype is large. This chain connects TRBV7-9 to TRBJ1-2; D gene ambiguous. CDR3 length: 14 amino acids. Germline V gene data show CDR1 as SEHNR and CDR2 as FQNEAQ (reference sequence). The V and J ends lost 2 bases and 2 bases respectively, with 9 bases between them. CDR3 bases: TGTGCCAGCAGCTTATCGTCAGGCAACTATGGCTACACCTTC. Amino acid sequence: CASSLSSGNYGYTF.

V usage is TRBV7-9 and J usage is TRBJ2-7; TRBD1 is a possible D gene (5 bases). Trimming removed 0 bases from V and 3 bases from J, with 6 bases in between. CDR1 and CDR2 (germline): SEHNR, FQNEAQ (reference sequence). The CDR3 spans 13 residues. DNA of the CDR3: TGTGCCAGCAGCTTAGCAGGGGACTACGAGCAGTACTTC. Protein: CASSLAGDYEQYF.

By sample fraction, this clonotype is medium-sized. The chain recombines TRBV7-2 with TRBJ1-2; D call uncertain. Germline assignment: CDR1 SGHTA and CDR2 FQGNSA. V dropped 5 bases and J dropped 5 bases, with 18 bases sitting between them. This CDR3 contains 15 residues. In DNA form, the CDR3 reads TGTGCCAGCAGCCTATTAGCCTACGGCGGGTATGGCTACACCTTC. Translation gives CASSLLAYGGYGYTF.

This clonotype was seen a few times. The chain is built from TRBV7-9 and TRBJ2-3; a possible D gene is TRBD2 (5 bases). V was pared by 4 bases and J by 5 bases, with 10 bases between. The CDR3 has 13 residues. Looked up from germline, CDR1 is SEHNR and CDR2 is FQNEAQ (reference sequence). CDR3: CASSYHGVDTQYF. In nucleotides, the CDR3 is TGTGCCAGCAGCTACCACGGGGTAGATACGCAGTATTTT.

This chain connects TRBV10-2 to TRBJ2-7; the D gene is possibly TRBD2 (5 bases). The germline gives CDR1 WSHSY, CDR2 SAAADI. This CDR3 has 15 residues. V lost 2 bases, J lost 9 bases, and 20 bases lay in between. The CDR3, as DNA: TGCGCCAGCAGTGAGCCCGAAGGTACACGGGGAAGGCAGTACTTC. The encoded protein is CASSEPEGTRGRQYF.

This clonotype was seen only a few times. The chain is built from TRBV6-4 and TRBJ1-2; 9 bases agree with TRBD1. The CDR3 runs to 13 residues. The V and J ends lost 10 bases and 5 bases, in that order; junction bases with no gene match: 8. The germline CDR1 and CDR2 sequences are MRHNA and SNTAGT. In nucleotides, the CDR3 is TGTGCCATCCCGGGACAGGGTCTGTATGGCTACACCTTC. Protein sequence: CAIPGQGLYGYTF.

By frequency in the sample, this clonotype is medium-sized (0.01 to 0.1%). The chain employs TRBV20-1 and TRBJ2-3; weak D call: TRBD2 (5 bases). The CDR3 loop spans 13 amino acids. V was shortened by 3 bases and J by 0 bases, with 7 bases between the two germline ends. CDR1 DFQATT and CDR2 SNEGSKA come from the germline V gene (reference sequence). CDR3 DNA sequence: TGCAGTGCTAGTCCGGGGAGCACAGATACGCAGTATTTT. Translation gives CSASPGSTDTQYF.

The chain couples TRBV4-1 to TRBJ1-2; 10 bases are a match to TRBD1. This CDR3 is built from 14 residues. The V gene end was trimmed by 8 bases and the J gene end by 4 bases; junction bases not matched to a gene: 7. Germline lookup yields CDR1 MGHRA and CDR2 YSYEKL. CDR3 protein: CASQPRDRGYGYTF. CDR3 coding DNA: TGCGCCAGCCAACCTCGGGACAGGGGCTATGGCTACACCTTC.

The chain couples TRBV3-1 to TRBJ1-2; D gene ambiguous. This CDR3 spans 14 amino acids. Trimming took 2 bases from V and 5 from J, leaving 12 bases between them. Per germline, CDR1 LGHDT and CDR2 YNNKEL (reference sequence). The CDR3 region is CASSQLHDPYGYTF. In nucleotides, the CDR3 is TGTGCCAGCAGCCAATTACATGACCCTTATGGCTACACCTTC.

Only a few counts were recorded for this clonotype. CDR3 nucleotides: TGCAGTGCTAGAGATAAGGCCTACCCTGGGGCCAACGTCCTGACTTTC. Protein: CSARDKAYPGANVLTF. The gene calls are TRBV20-1 and TRBJ2-6; D gene uncertain. CDR1 and CDR2 from the germline V gene are DFQATT and SNEGSKA (reference sequence). CDR3 length equals 16 residues. The ends were cut back, 0 bases at V and 2 bases at J, with 11 bases in the middle.

Comment on this clonotype: Germline and junction disagree at one end, which may indicate a read error. The chain couples TRBV27 to TRBJ2-1, with 8 bases that match TRBD1. The CDR3 runs to 13 residues. Germline lookup yields CDR1 MNHEY and CDR2 SMNVEV (reference sequence). The DNA of the CDR3 is TGTGCCACCAGGGACAGGTCCTACAATGAGCAGTCCTTC. Translated, it gives CATRDRSYNEQSF.